These T cell receptor beta chains were read from a single sample in a study of metastatic and nonmetastatic thyroid tumors. Using MiXCR, TCRdb reanalyzed the PCR reads. The table has approximately 16,000 clones, about an eighth seen once. Sequenced input: tumor tissue. Receptors originate from a female donor with papillary thyroid cancer or a benign thyroid nodule (not recorded which). Some clones in this sample may be carry-over from other donors' samples. CDR3s include the opening cysteine and the closing phenylalanine or tryptophan. A D gene is named only where the DNA matches it firmly. A row's size may be missing; if present it is once, few, many or a size class.

V gene: TRBV6-1; J gene: TRBJ2-2; clone size: NA; D gene: TRBD2; CDR3 DNA: TGTGCCAGCGGGACTAGCGGGAGGACCGGGGAGCTGTTTTTT; CDR3 protein: CASGTSGRTGELFF
V gene: TRBV11-2; J gene: TRBJ2-7; clone size: many; D gene: NA; CDR3 DNA: TGTGCCAGCAGCTTAGGCGGGGGCAGCTCCTACGAGCAGTACTTC; CDR3 protein: CASSLGGGSSYEQYF
V gene: TRBV11-2; J gene: TRBJ2-7; clone size: many; D gene: NA; CDR3 DNA: TGTGCCAGCAGCCTTAATCGGGCTGCCGAGCAGTACTTC; CDR3 protein: CASSLNRAAEQYF
V gene: TRBV20-1; J gene: TRBJ1-5; clone size: many; D gene: NA; CDR3 DNA: TGCAGTGCTAGAGAGGTAGGGCTCGAGTATCAGCCCCAGCATTTT; CDR3 protein: CSAREVGLEYQPQHF
V gene: TRBV3-1; J gene: TRBJ1-2; clone size: many; D gene: TRBD1; CDR3 DNA: TGTGCCAGCAGCCAGATCGCAGGGGGTCATGGCTACACCTTC; CDR3 protein: CASSQIAGGHGYTF
V gene: TRBV28; J gene: TRBJ1-3; clone size: few; D gene: TRBD1; CDR3 DNA: TGTGCCAGCAGTCAAACAGGGGTTCCGGGAAACACCATATATTTT; CDR3 protein: CASSQTGVPGNTIYF
V gene: TRBV19; J gene: TRBJ2-6; clone size: NA; D gene: NA; CDR3 DNA: TGTGCCAGTAACTCCCTCCTCATGACTGGGGCCAACGTCCTGACTTTC; CDR3 protein: CASNSLLMTGANVLTF
V gene: TRBV20-1; J gene: TRBJ1-6; clone size: NA; D gene: NA; CDR3 DNA: TGCAGTGCTAGAGATTGGCAGAGCTCCTATAATTCACCCCTCCACTTT; CDR3 protein: CSARDWQSSYNSPLHF
V gene: TRBV9; J gene: TRBJ2-2; clone size: NA; D gene: TRBD2; CDR3 DNA: TGTGCCAGCAGCGTAGAACTAGCGGGGGCGGTCGGGGAGCTGTTTTTT; CDR3 protein: CASSVELAGAVGELFF
V gene: TRBV6-2/TRBV6-3; J gene: TRBJ2-7; clone size: few; D gene: NA; CDR3 DNA: TGTGCCAGCAGTTACTCTCAGGTGCTTATCAACGAGCAGTACTTC; CDR3 protein: CASSYSQVLINEQYF
V gene: TRBV19; J gene: TRBJ2-3; clone size: medium-sized; D gene: NA; CDR3 DNA: TGTGCCAGTGCAGGGGCGCGCACAGATACGCAGTATTTT; CDR3 protein: CASAGARTDTQYF
V gene: TRBV4-1; J gene: TRBJ2-2; clone size: many; D gene: NA; CDR3 DNA: TGCGCCAGCAGCCAAGTGTTCGACTACGCGAACACCGGGGAGCTGTTTTTT; CDR3 protein: CASSQVFDYANTGELFF
V gene: TRBV7-3; J gene: TRBJ2-6; clone size: many; D gene: NA; CDR3 DNA: TGTGCCTCCGGGGGCCCTGATAACTCTGGGGCCAACGTCCTGACTTTC; CDR3 protein: CASGGPDNSGANVLTF
V gene: TRBV7-6; J gene: TRBJ1-3; clone size: once; D gene: TRBD1; CDR3 DNA: TGTGCCAGCAGCGCCTTGTGGACAGGTGGAAACACCATATATTTT; CDR3 protein: CASSALWTGGNTIYF
V gene: TRBV7-6; J gene: TRBJ2-1; clone size: NA; D gene: NA; CDR3 DNA: TGTGCCAGCAGGCGGGCACCCGGGGGCAATGAGCAGTTCTTC; CDR3 protein: CASRRAPGGNEQFF